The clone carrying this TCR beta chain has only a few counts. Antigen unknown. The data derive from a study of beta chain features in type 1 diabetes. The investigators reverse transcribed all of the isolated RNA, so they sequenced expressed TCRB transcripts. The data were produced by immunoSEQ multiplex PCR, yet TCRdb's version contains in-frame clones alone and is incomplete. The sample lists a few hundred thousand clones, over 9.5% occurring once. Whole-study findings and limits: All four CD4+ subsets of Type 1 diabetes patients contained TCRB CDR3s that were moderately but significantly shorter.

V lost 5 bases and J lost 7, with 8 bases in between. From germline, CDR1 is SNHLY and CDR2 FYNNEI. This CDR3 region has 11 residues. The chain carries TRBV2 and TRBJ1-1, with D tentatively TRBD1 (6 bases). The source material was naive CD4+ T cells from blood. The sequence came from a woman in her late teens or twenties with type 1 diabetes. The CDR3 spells CASSMTGEAFF. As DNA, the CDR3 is TGTGCCAGCAGTATGACAGGTGAAGCTTTCTTT. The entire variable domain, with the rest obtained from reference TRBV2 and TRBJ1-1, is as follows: EPEVTQTPSHQVTQMGQEVILRCVPISNHLYFYWYRQILGQKVEFLVSFYNNEISEKSEIFDDQFSVERPDGSNFTLKIRSTKLEDSAMYFCASSMTGEAFFGQGTRLTVV.